This is a list of T cell receptor beta chains from one sample in a study of cytomegalovirus exposure and HLA in healthy donors. Libraries were prepared by immunoSEQ multiplex PCR; TCRdb keeps only in-frame clonotypes and omits some of them. The sample has about 140,000 clones, around 80% seen once. Input material: PBMCs. Receptor source: a man between 18 and 35 years old in good health and CMV-seropositive. Both conserved end residues are part of each CDR3. A D gene is named only where the DNA matches it firmly. Size tells how often a clone was seen (once, few, many) or the class of an expanded clone, and some rows leave it out.

d_gene	abundance	v_gene	j_gene	CDR3aa	CDR3nt
.	.	TRBV5-6	TRBJ2-6	CASSPVLSGANVLTF	TGTGCCAGCAGCCCCGTTCTATCTGGGGCCAACGTCCTGACTTTC
TRBD1	once	TRBV27	TRBJ2-7	CASSFSSGTASHEQYF	TGTGCCAGCAGTTTCTCTTCCGGGACAGCAAGCCACGAGCAGTACTTC
.	few	TRBV5-6	TRBJ2-1	CASSSAHSPLSYNEQFF	TGTGCCAGCAGCTCCGCGCACAGCCCCCTTTCCTACAATGAGCAGTTCTTC
TRBD2	once	TRBV29-1	TRBJ2-3	CSVLTSGRAGDTQYF	TGCAGCGTCCTTACTAGCGGGAGGGCGGGAGATACGCAGTATTTT
TRBD2	.	TRBV6-1	TRBJ2-7	CASSEAGTSSSYEQYF	TGTGCCAGCAGTGAAGCTGGGACTAGCAGCTCCTACGAGCAGTACTTC
TRBD2	medium-sized	TRBV6-1	TRBJ2-7	CASSEETSASYEQYF	TGTGCCAGCAGTGAAGAGACTAGCGCCTCCTACGAGCAGTACTTC
.	.	TRBV6-6	TRBJ1-1	CASSPDLARRNTEAFF	TGTGCCAGCAGCCCCGACTTGGCGCGGCGGAACACTGAAGCTTTCTTT
TRBD2	.	TRBV11-3	TRBJ2-1	CASSKLAGTYEQFF	TGTGCCAGCAGCAAACTAGCGGGAACGTATGAGCAGTTCTTC
.	.	TRBV2	TRBJ2-2	CASSEGGAVGAGELFF	TGTGCCAGCAGTGAAGGGGGCGCCGTAGGAGCCGGGGAGCTGTTTTTT
TRBD1	.	TRBV27	TRBJ2-1	CASGQGRPYNEQFF	TGTGCCAGTGGACAGGGGAGGCCCTACAATGAGCAGTTCTTC
.	.	TRBV4-1	TRBJ1-4	CASSQDQGVLFF	TGCGCCAGCAGCCAGGATCAAGGGGTACTGTTTTTT
.	.	TRBV7-9	TRBJ2-5	CASRATGKETQYF	TGTGCCAGCAGGGCTACAGGGAAGGAGACCCAGTACTTC
.	.	TRBV18	TRBJ1-1	CASSFTANTEAFF	TGTGCCAGCTCTTTTACAGCGAACACTGAAGCTTTCTTT
TRBD2	.	TRBV6-1	TRBJ2-1	CASSELAGNNNEQFF	TGTGCCAGCAGTGAACTAGCGGGTAATAACAATGAGCAGTTCTTC
.	few	TRBV7-9	TRBJ1-1	CASSLSKYRVTEAFF	TGTGCCAGCAGCTTAAGTAAGTACAGGGTCACTGAAGCTTTCTTT
.	.	TRBV4-1	TRBJ1-1	CASSHQGVTEAFF	TGCGCCAGCAGCCACCAAGGAGTTACTGAAGCTTTCTTT
.	.	TRBV2	TRBJ1-2	CASSLRAGYTF	TGTGCCAGCAGCCTGAGGGCTGGCTACACCTTC
.	.	TRBV28	TRBJ1-2	CASSFFPASRAQDYGYTF	TGTGCCAGCAGTTTTTTCCCGGCCTCCAGGGCTCAGGACTATGGCTACACCTTC
TRBD2	.	TRBV7-8	TRBJ2-7	CASSLGLAGSYEQYF	TGTGCCAGCAGCTTGGGTCTAGCGGGGTCCTACGAGCAGTACTTC
.	.	TRBV27	TRBJ2-7	CASSLYRDGYEQYF	TGTGCCAGCAGTTTATACAGGGACGGCTACGAGCAGTACTTC
.	few	TRBV2	TRBJ2-5	CASTRDTRETQYF	TGTGCCAGCACCAGGGACACTCGTGAGACCCAGTACTTC
TRBD2	.	TRBV5-6	TRBJ2-5	CASSILTSGQETQYF	TGTGCCAGCAGCATACTTACTAGCGGCCAAGAGACCCAGTACTTC
.	.	TRBV18	TRBJ1-4	CASSPTQGKNEKLFF	TGTGCCAGCTCACCAACACAGGGAAAAAATGAAAAACTGTTTTTT
TRBD2	.	TRBV5-4	TRBJ2-5	CASRAGTSEETQYF	TGTGCCAGCAGGGCCGGGACTAGCGAAGAGACCCAGTACTTC
TRBD1	.	TRBV29-1	TRBJ1-6	CSVRTGEMSSPLHF	TGCAGCGTGAGGACAGGGGAGATGAGTTCACCCCTCCACTTT
TRBD1	.	TRBV5-1	TRBJ2-3	CASSTGQGTDTQYF	TGCGCCAGCAGCACCGGACAGGGGACAGATACGCAGTATTTT
TRBD2	.	TRBV27	TRBJ2-3	CASSDLRLAGTDTQYF	TGTGCCAGCAGTGACTTAAGACTAGCGGGCACAGATACGCAGTATTTT
.	once	TRBV4-1	TRBJ1-5	CASSQVSEQPQHF	TGCGCCAGCAGCCAAGTAAGCGAGCAGCCCCAGCATTTT
TRBD1	.	TRBV2	TRBJ2-7	CASRKDRTYEQYF	TGTGCCAGCAGGAAGGACAGGACCTACGAGCAGTACTTC
.	once	TRBV29-1	TRBJ1-1	CSVVGRNTEAFF	TGCAGCGTTGTCGGGAGGAACACTGAAGCTTTCTTT
.	.	TRBV6-1	TRBJ2-7	CASSDPLPVMYEQYF	TGTGCCAGCAGTGATCCACTTCCCGTGATGTACGAGCAGTACTTC
.	.	TRBV30	TRBJ2-3	CAWRATSTDTQYF	TGTGCCTGGAGAGCGACTAGCACAGATACGCAGTATTTT
.	once	TRBV28	TRBJ1-4	CASTRGGQSEKLFF	TGTGCCAGCACCCGGGGGGGGCAAAGTGAAAAACTGTTTTTT
.	.	TRBV25-1	TRBJ2-1	CASTRGNEQFF	TGTGCCAGCACCCGGGGGAATGAGCAGTTCTTC
.	.	TRBV28	TRBJ2-7	CASSPAPLQGLFSYEQYF	TGTGCCAGCAGTCCAGCCCCCTTGCAGGGTCTCTTCTCCTACGAGCAGTACTTC
.	.	TRBV5-1	TRBJ2-3	CASSSGDISTDTQYF	TGCGCCAGCAGCTCCGGGGACATCAGCACAGATACGCAGTATTTT
TRBD1	.	TRBV5-5	TRBJ1-1	CASSVGPGTGRATEAFF	TGTGCCAGCAGCGTAGGGCCCGGGACAGGGAGAGCCACTGAAGCTTTCTTT
.	.	TRBV5-1	TRBJ2-2	CASSAGNTGELFF	TGCGCCAGCAGCGCGGGGAACACCGGGGAGCTGTTTTTT
.	.	TRBV15	TRBJ2-5	CATSRDRGETQYF	TGTGCCACCAGCAGAGATCGAGGGGAGACCCAGTACTTC
TRBD1	.	TRBV2	TRBJ2-7	CASSITGTGPYEQYF	TGTGCCAGCAGTATCACCGGGACAGGGCCCTACGAGCAGTACTTC
TRBD2	.	TRBV5-4	TRBJ2-1	CASSKREGLLDNEQFF	TGTGCCAGCAGCAAGCGGGAGGGCCTCTTAGACAATGAGCAGTTCTTC
.	.	TRBV27	TRBJ1-2	CASSSQGSGYGYTF	TGTGCCAGCAGTTCCCAGGGATCGGGCTATGGCTACACCTTC
.	.	TRBV10-2	TRBJ1-1	CASRVLGGDTEAFF	TGCGCCAGCAGAGTCCTGGGAGGGGACACTGAAGCTTTCTTT